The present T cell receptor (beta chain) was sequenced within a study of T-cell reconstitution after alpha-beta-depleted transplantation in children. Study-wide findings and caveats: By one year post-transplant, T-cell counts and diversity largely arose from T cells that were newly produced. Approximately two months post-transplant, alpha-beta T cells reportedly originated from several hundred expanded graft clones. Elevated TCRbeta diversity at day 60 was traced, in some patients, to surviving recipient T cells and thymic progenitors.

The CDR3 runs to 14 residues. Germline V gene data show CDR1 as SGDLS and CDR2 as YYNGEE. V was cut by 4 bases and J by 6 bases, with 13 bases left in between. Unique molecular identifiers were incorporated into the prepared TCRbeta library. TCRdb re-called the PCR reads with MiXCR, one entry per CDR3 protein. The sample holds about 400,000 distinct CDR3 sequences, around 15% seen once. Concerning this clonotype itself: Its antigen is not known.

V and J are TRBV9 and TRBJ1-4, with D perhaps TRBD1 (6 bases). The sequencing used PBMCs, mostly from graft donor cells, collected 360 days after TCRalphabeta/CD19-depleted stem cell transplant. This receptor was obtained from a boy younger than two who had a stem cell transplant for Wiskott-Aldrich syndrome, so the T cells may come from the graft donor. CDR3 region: CASSPGHGDEKLFF. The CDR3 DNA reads TGTGCCAGCAGCCCGGGACACGGCGATGAAAAACTGTTTTTT.